These T cell receptor beta chains were read from a single sample in a study of metastatic and nonmetastatic thyroid tumors. With MiXCR, TCRdb reprocessed the PCR reads. The table includes fewer than 15,000 clones, roughly a quarter detected once. Sequencing was carried out using tumor tissue. All receptors derive from a female donor with papillary thyroid cancer or a benign thyroid nodule (not recorded which). Some clones in this sample may be carry-over from other donors' samples. Both conserved end residues are part of each CDR3. The order of the fields is clone size, D gene, V gene, J gene, CDR3 protein, CDR3 DNA. D genes are given only for firm matches. Clone sizes are given selectively: once, few, many, or a class where the clone is expanded.

size: many; D: -; V: TRBV10-3; J: TRBJ1-4; CDR3: CAISDKREKLFF; DNA: TGTGCCATCAGTGACAAGAGAGAAAAACTGTTTTTT
size: medium-sized; D: TRBD1; V: TRBV6-7; J: TRBJ2-7; CDR3: CASPLIEGALEQYF; DNA: TGTGCCAGCCCATTAATAGAGGGGGCGCTGGAGCAGTACTTC
size: -; D: TRBD1; V: TRBV28; J: TRBJ1-2; CDR3: CASSLRHGTGVHYGYTF; DNA: TGTGCCAGCAGTCTCAGGCACGGGACAGGGGTTCACTATGGCTACACCTTC
size: few; D: -; V: TRBV11-1; J: TRBJ2-7; CDR3: CASSLDDSTRGEQYF; DNA: TGTGCCAGCAGCTTAGATGACTCAACCCGGGGCGAGCAGTACTTC
size: -; D: TRBD2; V: TRBV30; J: TRBJ2-7; CDR3: CAWSVEFSLAGGSSGEQYF; DNA: TGTGCCTGGAGTGTAGAATTCTCCTTAGCGGGAGGGAGTTCGGGCGAGCAGTACTTC
size: -; D: -; V: TRBV9; J: TRBJ1-1; CDR3: CASSPKIGSEAFF; DNA: TGTGCCAGCAGCCCCAAGATTGGCTCTGAAGCTTTCTTT
size: medium-sized; D: -; V: TRBV11-2; J: TRBJ2-7; CDR3: CASSLDRSGSSSYEQYF; DNA: TGTGCCAGCAGCTTAGATCGTTCTGGCAGCAGCTCCTACGAGCAGTACTTC
size: many; D: -; V: TRBV18; J: TRBJ2-5; CDR3: CASSPRGTETQYF; DNA: TGTGCCAGCTCACCCCGGGGGACGGAGACCCAGTACTTC
size: many; D: TRBD1; V: TRBV7-7; J: TRBJ2-5; CDR3: CASSLSGQGAETQYF; DNA: TGTGCTAGCAGCTTAAGCGGGCAGGGGGCCGAGACCCAGTACTTC
size: many; D: -; V: TRBV19; J: TRBJ2-7; CDR3: CASSTGSDYEQYF; DNA: TGTGCCAGTAGTACGGGCTCCGACTACGAGCAGTACTTC
size: many; D: TRBD1; V: TRBV18; J: TRBJ1-1; CDR3: CASSSGQGGDTEAFF; DNA: TGTGCCAGCTCATCGGGACAGGGTGGGGACACTGAAGCTTTCTTT
size: few; D: -; V: TRBV6-1; J: TRBJ1-3; CDR3: CASSKAGSGNTIYF; DNA: TGTGCCAGCAGTAAGGCAGGGTCTGGAAACACCATATATTTT
size: many; D: TRBD2; V: TRBV7-9; J: TRBJ2-1; CDR3: CASSFGLAGGHEQFF; DNA: TGTGCCAGCAGCTTCGGACTAGCGGGAGGGCATGAGCAGTTCTTC
size: -; D: -; V: TRBV27; J: TRBJ1-2; CDR3: CASSLTPDYGYTF; DNA: TGTGCCAGCAGTCTCACGCCCGACTATGGCTACACCTTC
size: many; D: -; V: TRBV28; J: TRBJ1-4; CDR3: CASSSGTVGEKLFF; DNA: TGTGCCAGCAGCTCCGGGACGGTGGGTGAAAAACTGTTTTTT
size: -; D: -; V: TRBV10-3; J: TRBJ2-2; CDR3: CAIRARSGLNTWELFF; DNA: TGTGCCATCCGGGCTAGAAGCGGGCTGAACACCTGGGAGCTGTTTTTT
size: few; D: -; V: TRBV7-9; J: TRBJ2-5; CDR3: CASSPSGGETQYF; DNA: TGTGCCAGCAGCCCCTCAGGCGGAGAGACCCAGTACTTC
size: -; D: -; V: TRBV7-2; J: TRBJ2-7; CDR3: CASSLYPTGGGIQYF; DNA: TGTGCCAGCAGCTTATATCCGACTGGGGGCGGGATCCAGTACTTC
size: once; D: TRBD2; V: TRBV7-3; J: TRBJ2-1; CDR3: CASSLRGTSGVNEQFF; DNA: TGTGCCAGCAGCCTAAGAGGGACTAGCGGGGTCAATGAGCAGTTCTTC
size: many; D: -; V: TRBV3-1; J: TRBJ2-2; CDR3: CASSQDAGIGGGLFF; DNA: TGTGCCAGCAGCCAGGACGCGGGGATAGGTGGCGGGCTGTTTTTT
size: -; D: -; V: TRBV12-3/TRBV12-4; J: TRBJ2-7; CDR3: CASSSGLTLEQYF; DNA: TGTGCCAGCAGTTCGGGTCTAACTTTGGAGCAGTACTTC
size: -; D: TRBD1; V: TRBV2; J: TRBJ1-2; CDR3: CASTGQGVFIYGYTF; DNA: TGTGCCAGCACGGGACAGGGGGTTTTTATCTATGGCTACACCTTC
size: few; D: -; V: TRBV5-1; J: TRBJ2-1; CDR3: CASAAGNEQFF; DNA: TGCGCCAGTGCTGCCGGAAATGAGCAGTTCTTC
size: -; D: -; V: TRBV6-1; J: TRBJ1-2; CDR3: CASSVWGDGYTF; DNA: TGTGCCAGCAGCGTATGGGGGGACGGCTACACCTTC
size: -; D: -; V: TRBV12-3/TRBV12-4; J: TRBJ1-5; CDR3: CASSFSGQPQHF; DNA: TGTGCCAGCAGTTTTAGCGGTCAGCCCCAGCATTTT
size: medium-sized; D: TRBD1; V: TRBV28; J: TRBJ2-1; CDR3: CASSLGTGPLGGNEQFF; DNA: TGTGCCAGCAGTTTAGGGACAGGCCCGCTGGGAGGCAATGAGCAGTTCTTC
size: many; D: TRBD1; V: TRBV10-1; J: TRBJ2-3; CDR3: CASSESRTGKSDTQYF; DNA: TGCGCCAGCAGTGAGTCTCGGACAGGGAAATCAGATACGCAGTATTTT
size: -; D: -; V: TRBV5-1; J: TRBJ2-1; CDR3: CASSIDNNEQFF; DNA: TGCGCCAGCAGTATTGACAACAATGAGCAGTTCTTC
size: -; D: TRBD1; V: TRBV20-1; J: TRBJ2-7; CDR3: CSVAKGNRGEQYF; DNA: TGCAGTGTTGCCAAGGGAAACAGGGGCGAGCAGTACTTC
size: few; D: -; V: TRBV29-1; J: TRBJ1-4; CDR3: CSAHGQHNEKLFF; DNA: TGCAGCGCCCATGGACAGCACAATGAAAAACTGTTTTTT
size: -; D: -; V: TRBV5-5; J: TRBJ1-2; CDR3: CASSLGVGPSGYTF; DNA: TGTGCCAGCAGCTTGGGTGTAGGGCCGTCTGGCTACACCTTC
size: few; D: TRBD1; V: TRBV5-1; J: TRBJ1-3; CDR3: CASSPTGGRSSGNTIYF; DNA: TGCGCCAGCAGCCCGACAGGGGGACGAAGCTCTGGAAACACCATATATTTT
size: medium-sized; D: TRBD1; V: TRBV27; J: TRBJ1-5; CDR3: CASSLYRGDQPQHF; DNA: TGTGCCAGCAGTTTATACAGGGGTGATCAGCCCCAGCATTTT
size: many; D: -; V: TRBV4-2; J: TRBJ1-1; CDR3: CASSHDRMGTEAFF; DNA: TGTGCCAGCAGCCACGACAGGATGGGGACTGAAGCTTTCTTT
size: -; D: -; V: TRBV19; J: TRBJ1-1; CDR3: CASRVTGNTEAFF; DNA: TGTGCCAGTAGGGTGACGGGGAACACTGAAGCTTTCTTT
size: -; D: -; V: TRBV4-2; J: TRBJ2-3; CDR3: CASSQARYTDTQYF; DNA: TGTGCCAGCAGCCAGGCCAGATACACAGATACGCAGTATTTT
size: few; D: TRBD2; V: TRBV20-1; J: TRBJ2-1; CDR3: CSASHLSGLGGYNEQFF; DNA: TGCAGTGCTAGCCACTTGTCGGGACTAGGGGGATACAATGAGCAGTTCTTC
size: once; D: -; V: TRBV4-1; J: TRBJ1-1; CDR3: CASSQEIPRNTEAFF; DNA: TGCGCCAGCAGCCAAGAAATTCCTAGGAACACTGAAGCTTTCTTT
size: few; D: TRBD1; V: TRBV6-1; J: TRBJ2-7; CDR3: CASSEAGTGGYEQYF; DNA: TGTGCCAGCAGTGAAGCGGGGACAGGGGGCTACGAGCAGTACTTC
size: -; D: -; V: TRBV30; J: TRBJ2-6; CDR3: CAWSNAFRSGANVLTF; DNA: TGTGCCTGGAGCAACGCATTTAGGTCTGGGGCCAACGTCCTGACTTTC
size: -; D: -; V: TRBV27; J: TRBJ2-5; CDR3: CASSLGPQETQYF; DNA: TGTGCCAGCAGTTTAGGACCCCAAGAGACCCAGTACTTC
size: -; D: -; V: TRBV7-2; J: TRBJ2-7; CDR3: CASSLYFQTYEQYF; DNA: TGTGCCAGCAGCTTATACTTTCAGACCTACGAGCAGTACTTC
size: few; D: -; V: TRBV28; J: TRBJ1-1; CDR3: CASSILTGLGEAFF; DNA: TGTGCCAGCAGTATCCTGACGGGGTTAGGTGAAGCTTTCTTT
size: -; D: -; V: TRBV5-1; J: TRBJ1-1; CDR3: CASSLVAGNTEAFF; DNA: TGCGCCAGCAGCTTGGTAGCAGGCAACACTGAAGCTTTCTTT
size: few; D: -; V: TRBV28; J: TRBJ2-7; CDR3: CASRGRDYEQYF; DNA: TGTGCCAGCAGGGGCCGGGACTACGAGCAGTACTTC